A single sample is the source of the 30 T cell receptor beta chains below, sequenced in a study of shared clonotypes between healthy human individuals. Sequencing was performed with immunoSEQ multiplex PCR; in TCRdb, only in-frame clones are kept and a portion is missing. Of roughly 1,600,000 clones in the sample, roughly 98.5% are singletons; the top ten hold approximately 0.4%. Input material: naive CD4+ T cells sorted from blood. This sample's subset: CD45RA+ positively selected. All receptors derive from a young man in good health.

This chain links TRBV6-1 with TRBJ2-1; the match to TRBD2 covers 11 bases. The CDR3 is 14 residues long. Germline V gives CDR1 MNHNS, CDR2 SASEGT. J was trimmed by 4 bases and V by 7 bases; bases with no gene match: 3. Here the CDR3 reads CASKWTSGYNEQFF. CDR3 DNA sequence: TGTGCCAGCAAGTGGACTAGCGGGTACAATGAGCAGTTCTTC.

V and J are TRBV10-1 and TRBJ2-2; 9 bases line up with TRBD1. With V trimmed by 2 bases and J by 6 bases, 4 bases remained unmatched. The germline CDR1 and CDR2 sequences are WNHNN and SYGVQD (reference sequence). CDR3 size: 15 residues. CDR3 nucleotides: TGCGCCAGCAGTGAGCACAGGGGGCGCCCCGGGGAGCTGTTTTTT. It is translated as CASSEHRGRPGELFF.

This chain's CDR3 is CASSLGVSNQPQHF. The CDR3 region has the DNA TGTGCCAGCAGTTTAGGGGTTAGCAATCAGCCCCAGCATTTT. The chain carries TRBV27 and TRBJ1-5; no firm D call. V lost 2 bases, J lost 0 bases, and 5 bases lay in between. The length of the CDR3 is 14 residues. Germline loops: CDR1 MNHEY, CDR2 SMNVEV (reference sequence).

Of note for this clone: Other DNA sequences of this sample code for an identical CDR3. The CDR3 loop reads CATSRDMGTQYF. CDR3 coding DNA: TGTGCCACCAGCAGAGATATGGGTACGCAGTATTTT. This sequence joins TRBV15 and TRBJ2-3; D gene uncertain. The length of the CDR3 is 12 residues. V lost 0 bases and J lost 8, with 6 bases in between. In germline, CDR1 is LNHNV, CDR2 YYDKDF (reference sequence).

The chain links TRBV28 to TRBJ2-7; TRBD1 or TRBD2 may be the D gene (5 bases each). CDR3 length: 14 residues. The germline V gene has CDR1 MDHEN and CDR2 SYDVKM. V lost 6 bases and J lost 7, with 19 bases in between. CDR3 in amino acids: CASRPWDQIKEQYF. In nucleotides, the CDR3 is TGTGCCAGCAGGCCTTGGGACCAAATAAAAGAGCAGTACTTC.

This clone appeared a single time. The chain uses TRBV5-1 and TRBJ1-2; 7 nucleotides line up with TRBD1. Trimming cost V 6 bases and J 4 bases; bases outside gene matches: 3. CDR3 length: 12 residues. Per the germline V gene, CDR1 is SGHRS and CDR2 is YFSETQ. DNA for the CDR3: TGCGCCAGCACGGCAGGGGGCTATGGCTACACCTTC. It is translated as CASTAGGYGYTF.

The chain links TRBV9 to TRBJ1-4, with D tentatively TRBD1 (6 bases). The length of the CDR3 is 14 residues. The V end was cut by 0 bases, the J end by 12 bases, with 15 bases between. Germline CDR1 reads SGDLS; CDR2 reads YYNGEE. The chain's CDR3 is CASSVVAGAAELFF. CDR3 nucleotide sequence: TGTGCCAGCAGCGTAGTTGCAGGGGCGGCTGAACTGTTTTTT.

The chain recombines TRBV14 with TRBJ1-2; 8 bases are shared with TRBD1. With 4 bases clipped from V and 7 bases from J, the junction kept 5 bases outside the gene matches. CDR3 length: 13 amino acids. Germline CDR1 reads SGHDN; CDR2 reads FVKESK. This CDR3 is CASSPSGGSGYTF. The DNA for the CDR3 is TGTGCCAGCAGCCCGTCAGGGGGCAGTGGCTACACCTTC.

On this clone: The sample carries other DNA sequences with the same CDR3. The rearrangement uses TRBV19 and TRBJ1-5; D is uncertain. CDR1 LNHDA and CDR2 SQIVND come from the germline V gene (reference sequence). The ends were cut back, 3 bases at V and 4 bases at J, with 10 bases in the middle. The CDR3 is 14 residues long. This chain's CDR3 is CASSMSGGNQPQHF. CDR3 nucleotides: TGTGCCAGTAGTATGTCGGGCGGAAATCAGCCCCAGCATTTT. The variable domain in full, with the rest retrieved from reference TRBV19 and TRBJ1-5, is DGGITQSPKYLFRKEGQNVTLSCEQNLNHDAMYWYRQDPGQGLRLIYYSQIVNDFQKGDIAEGYSVSREKKESFPLTVTSAQKNPTAFYLCASSMSGGNQPQHFGDGTRLSIL.

With respect to this clone: This sample also contains other DNA sequences that code for the same CDR3. The V call is TRBV5-1, the J call TRBJ2-5; the D gene could be TRBD1 or TRBD2 (5 bases each). Per the germline V gene, CDR1 is SGHRS and CDR2 is YFSETQ. V gave up 4 bases and J gave up 1 base, with 14 bases separating them. The CDR3 contains 15 residues. The CDR3: CASSLGTGPQETQYF. In nucleotides, the CDR3 is TGCGCCAGCAGCCTGGGGACCGGCCCCCAAGAGACCCAGTACTTC.

The chain uses TRBV6-5 and TRBJ2-7; D uncertain. The CDR3 is 13 residues long. Trimming removed 3 bases at V and 6 bases at J, with 12 bases between. Germline V gene lookup returns CDR1 MNHEY and CDR2 SVGAGI. CDR3 nucleotide sequence: TGTGCCAGCAGTTATTTCGCTCGTGGCGAGCAGTACTTC. Encoded protein: CASSYFARGEQYF.

V gene TRBV7-2 combines with J gene TRBJ2-3; maybe TRBD2 (6 bases). CDR1 is SGHTA, CDR2 FQGNSA, per germline. The V end was cut by 2 bases, the J end by 5 bases, with 11 bases between. There are 14 residues in the CDR3. For the CDR3, the DNA is TGTGCCAGCAGCTTAACCGGAGGGGTAGATACGCAGTATTTT. Protein: CASSLTGGVDTQYF.

The genes are TRBV7-6 and TRBJ2-3; possible D gene TRBD2, 6 bases. The CDR3 extends over 17 amino acids. Per the germline V gene, CDR1 is SGHVS and CDR2 is FNYEAQ. Trimming removed 6 bases from V and 0 bases from J, with 19 bases in between. The CDR3 sequence: CASRLNGGGTSTDTQYF. The CDR3 nucleotides read TGTGCCAGCAGGTTAAACGGCGGCGGGACTAGCACAGATACGCAGTATTTT.

This chain connects TRBV18 to TRBJ1-1, with D perhaps TRBD1 (6 bases). Trimming cost V 3 bases and J 0 bases, with 14 bases left between them. This CDR3 spans 16 amino acids. Germline-derived CDR1 and CDR2 are KGHSH and LQKENI. The CDR3 nucleotides read TGTGCCAGCTCACCGGGACAAATAATCATGAACACTGAAGCTTTCTTT. This translates into CASSPGQIIMNTEAFF.

Written as DNA, the CDR3 is TGTGCCAGCAGCTCCCTTGGACAGGTGTCGCAAGAGACCCAGTACTTC. Its translation is CASSSLGQVSQETQYF. The chain joins TRBV5-5 to TRBJ2-5, with TRBD1 identical over 7 bases. J lost 2 bases, V lost 3 bases, and 10 bases had no gene match. This CDR3 has 16 amino acids. CDR1 and CDR2 (germline): SGHKS, YYEKEE (reference sequence).

CDR3 in DNA: TGCGCCAGCAGCCAAGATAAAGGGGGCGTTAGCTCCTACAATGAGCAGTTCTTC. The encoded protein is CASSQDKGGVSSYNEQFF. V gene TRBV4-1 combines with J gene TRBJ2-1, with 7 bases that match TRBD1. V lost 0 bases to trimming and J lost 0 bases; unmatched junction nucleotides: 8. The CDR3 extends over 18 amino acids. The germline V gene has CDR1 MGHRA and CDR2 YSYEKL.

CDR3 protein: CASSAVTRPRYEQYF. The CDR3 region has the DNA TGTGCCAGCAGTGCCGTGACTAGGCCCCGCTACGAGCAGTACTTC. This sequence joins TRBV6-5 and TRBJ2-7; tentatively, D is TRBD2 (6 bases). Germline CDR1 is MNHEY and CDR2 is SVGAGI. Trimming removed 5 bases from V and 3 bases from J, with 17 bases in between. The CDR3 is 15 residues long.

V and J are TRBV7-2 and TRBJ1-2; D remains ambiguous. The CDR3 has 15 residues. Looked up from germline, CDR1 is SGHTA and CDR2 is FQGNSA. Trimming took 0 bases from V and 5 from J, leaving 13 bases between them. In DNA form, the CDR3 reads TGTGCCAGCAGCTTAGCAGGCATTGAGAGGTATGGCTACACCTTC. Amino acids: CASSLAGIERYGYTF.

The V gene is TRBV5-1, the J gene TRBJ2-7; TRBD1 or TRBD2 may be the D gene (5 bases each). The CDR3 spans 13 residues. Germline values: CDR1 SGHRS, CDR2 YFSETQ. V was cut by 4 bases and J by 4 bases, with 12 bases left in between. The DNA of the CDR3 is TGCGCCAGCAGCGTCGTTTGGGGGTACGAGCAGTACTTC. Translated: CASSVVWGYEQYF.

This chain links TRBV28 with TRBJ1-1; D ambiguous. With 4 bases removed from V and 4 bases from J, the gap between germline ends came to 13 bases. Per germline, CDR1 MDHEN and CDR2 SYDVKM. The CDR3 length is 14 residues. The CDR3 DNA reads as TGTGCCAGCAGTTCTCTAAGTCGTTTCACTGAAGCTTTCTTT. Translating gives CASSSLSRFTEAFF.

This chain connects TRBV18 to TRBJ2-2; D is ambiguous. The germline V and J ends were trimmed by 0 bases and 6 bases, with 8 bases remaining between them. The CDR3 is made up of 14 amino acids. Germline V CDR1 and CDR2: KGHSH, LQKENI. The CDR3 is CASSPPTASGELFF. CDR3 nucleotides: TGTGCCAGCTCACCACCAACAGCATCCGGGGAGCTGTTTTTT.

V is TRBV9 and J is TRBJ2-7; D might be TRBD2 (5 bases). V was pared by 0 bases and J by 2 bases, with 12 bases between. This CDR3 has 15 amino acids. Germline CDR1 reads SGDLS; CDR2 reads YYNGEE. Here the CDR3 reads CASSVGSGSAYEQYF. CDR3 bases: TGTGCCAGCAGCGTAGGATCGGGGAGCGCCTACGAGCAGTACTTC.

V is TRBV18 and J is TRBJ2-3; D not certain. The germline V and J ends were trimmed by 3 bases and 6 bases, with 7 bases remaining between them. CDR1 is KGHSH and CDR2 is LQKENI in the germline V gene. This CDR3 is built from 12 residues. The CDR3 DNA is TGTGCCAGCTCACCGGAAATGGATACGCAGTATTTT. It translates to CASSPEMDTQYF.

V gene TRBV2 combines with J gene TRBJ2-7; 8 positions agree with TRBD1. There are 13 residues in the CDR3. Germline lookup yields CDR1 SNHLY and CDR2 FYNNEI. The J segment lost 4 bases and the V segment lost 5 bases, leaving 4 bases of the junction unmatched. CDR3 protein: CASSNQGAYEQYF. For the CDR3, the DNA is TGTGCCAGCAGTAACCAGGGGGCTTACGAGCAGTACTTC. Using reference TRBV2 and TRBJ2-7 for the parts outside the CDR3, the full variable domain is EPEVTQTPSHQVTQMGQEVILRCVPISNHLYFYWYRQILGQKVEFLVSFYNNEISEKSEIFDDQFSVERPDGSNFTLKIRSTKLEDSAMYFCASSNQGAYEQYFGPGTRLTVT.

This chain links TRBV30 with TRBJ2-7; D not certain. V gave up 4 bases and J gave up 3 bases, with 7 bases separating them. Germline V CDR1 and CDR2: GTSNPN, SVGIG (reference sequence). The CDR3 covers 11 residues. CDR3 sequence: CAWMASYEQYF. The DNA of the CDR3 is TGTGCCTGGATGGCAAGCTACGAGCAGTACTTC. The variable domain in full, with the rest retrieved from reference TRBV30 and TRBJ2-7, is SQTIHQWPATLVQPVGSPLSLECTVEGTSNPNLYWYRQAAGRGLQLLFYSVGIGQISSEVPQNLSASRPQDRQFILSSKKLLLSDSGFYLCAWMASYEQYFGPGTRLTVT.

V gene TRBV6-1 combines with J gene TRBJ2-3; tentative D call: TRBD2 (5 bases). The CDR3 sequence is 14 residues long. Germline loops: CDR1 MNHNS, CDR2 SASEGT. The V end was cut by 7 bases, the J end by 14 bases, with 25 bases between. CDR3: CASNPTGGERARYF. The CDR3, as DNA: TGTGCCAGCAACCCAACCGGAGGAGAGAGGGCGCGGTATTTT.

With regard to this clone: Mismatch with germline at one junction end may stem from a read error. CDR3 loop: CSAFGQGVSF. CDR3 nucleotide sequence: TGCAGTGCTTTCGGACAGGGGGTTTCGTTT. The chain uses TRBV20-1 and TRBJ1-1; TRBD1 matches at 10 bases. This CDR3 region has 10 residues. Germline V lookup: CDR1 DFQATT, CDR2 SNEGSKA (reference sequence).

V and J are TRBV27 and TRBJ1-1; D is unresolved. Per the germline V gene, CDR1 is MNHEY and CDR2 is SMNVEV (reference sequence). The CDR3 totals 15 residues. The V end lost 7 bases, the J end lost 1 base, and 16 bases lay between the germline ends. The CDR3 sequence is CASTLRGWGNTEAFF. The CDR3, as DNA: TGTGCCAGCACCTTACGGGGTTGGGGGAACACTGAAGCTTTCTTT.

The chain recombines TRBV18 with TRBJ2-5; 11 nucleotides line up with TRBD2. Germline CDR1 reads KGHSH; CDR2 reads LQKENI. J gave up 5 bases and V 3 bases, and 8 bases lay outside the gene matches. The CDR3 consists of 16 residues. CDR3 amino acids: CASSPLAGGRRETQYF. The CDR3 nucleotides read TGTGCCAGCTCACCGTTAGCGGGAGGGCGAAGGGAGACCCAGTACTTC.

CDR3 DNA sequence: TGTGCCAGCAGCTTATTCGGGAGTGGGGAAGAGACCCAGTACTTC. It yields the protein CASSLFGSGEETQYF. The J gene is TRBJ2-5, the V gene TRBV7-7; perhaps TRBD2 as D (6 bases). Germline V gene sequence: CDR1 SSHAT, CDR2 FNYEAQ (reference sequence). CDR3 length: 15 amino acids. V dropped 2 bases and J dropped 3 bases, with 13 bases sitting between them.